This T cell receptor beta chain was captured in a study of OX40 agonist ivuxolimab in advanced cancers. Deletions cut 0 bases from V and 6 bases from J, with 20 bases between. The CDR3 covers 17 residues. CDR1 LNHNV and CDR2 YYDKDF come from the germline V gene (reference sequence). The assay was immunoSEQ multiplex PCR, and TCRdb's table has in-frame clones only and misses some. The sample holds around 80,000 clones, roughly 80% seen once. Sequencing used CD4+ or CD8+ T cells sorted from blood, obtained in a trial of the OX40 agonist ivuxolimab. This rearrangement joins TRBV15 to TRBJ1-1; D remains unclear. The receptor comes from an adult with an advanced solid tumor such as melanoma, head and neck, liver or kidney cancer. Here the CDR3 reads CATSRDLTAQVAAEAFF. CDR3 nucleotide sequence: TGTGCCACCAGCAGAGATCTCACCGCCCAGGTCGCAGCTGAAGCTTTCTTT. The full variable domain, completed using reference TRBV15 and TRBJ1-1, is DAMVIQNPRYQVTQFGKPVTLSCSQTLNHNVMYWYQQKSSQAPKLLFHYYDKDFNNEADTPDNFQSRRPNTSFCFLDIRSPGLGDTAMYLCATSRDLTAQVAAEAFFGQGTRLTVV.